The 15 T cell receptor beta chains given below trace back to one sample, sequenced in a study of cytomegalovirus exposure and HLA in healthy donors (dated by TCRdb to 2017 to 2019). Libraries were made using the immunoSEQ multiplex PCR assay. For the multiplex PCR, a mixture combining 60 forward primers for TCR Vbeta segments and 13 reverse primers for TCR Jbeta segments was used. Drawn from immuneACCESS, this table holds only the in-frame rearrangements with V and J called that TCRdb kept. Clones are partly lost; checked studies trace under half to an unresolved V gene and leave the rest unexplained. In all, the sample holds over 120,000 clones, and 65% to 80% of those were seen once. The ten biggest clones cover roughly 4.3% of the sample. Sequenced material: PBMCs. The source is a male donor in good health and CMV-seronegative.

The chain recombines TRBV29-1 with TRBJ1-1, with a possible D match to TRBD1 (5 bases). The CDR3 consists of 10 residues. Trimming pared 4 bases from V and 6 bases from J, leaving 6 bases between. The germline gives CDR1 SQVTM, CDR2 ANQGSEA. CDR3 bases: TGCAGCGTTGGGGGCGCTGAAGCTTTCTTT. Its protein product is CSVGGAEAFF.

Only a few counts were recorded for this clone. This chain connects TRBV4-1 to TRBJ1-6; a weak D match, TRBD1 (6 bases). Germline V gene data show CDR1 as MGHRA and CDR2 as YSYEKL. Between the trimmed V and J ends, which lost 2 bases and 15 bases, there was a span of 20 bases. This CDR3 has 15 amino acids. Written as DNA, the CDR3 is TGCGCCAGCAGCCAATCGTTGGGGGCCTTATTGGGCCTCCACTTT. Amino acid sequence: CASSQSLGALLGLHF.

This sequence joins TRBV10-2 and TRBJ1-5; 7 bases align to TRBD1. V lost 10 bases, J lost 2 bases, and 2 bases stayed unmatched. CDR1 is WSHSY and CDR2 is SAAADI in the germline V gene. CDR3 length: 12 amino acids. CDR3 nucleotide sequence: TGCGCCATCGGACAGGGCAATCAGCCCCAGCATTTT. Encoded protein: CAIGQGNQPQHF.

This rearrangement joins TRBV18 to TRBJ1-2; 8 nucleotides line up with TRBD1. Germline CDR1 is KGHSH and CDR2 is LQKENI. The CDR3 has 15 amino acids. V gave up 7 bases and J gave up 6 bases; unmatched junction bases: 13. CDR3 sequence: CASLNPTGAKDGYTF. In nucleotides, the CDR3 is TGTGCCAGCTTAAATCCGACAGGGGCAAAGGATGGCTACACCTTC.

The CDR3 loop reads CASSRERGVHEQFF. CDR3 nucleotides: TGTGCCAGCAGCAGAGAACGGGGGGTCCATGAGCAGTTCTTC. This sequence joins TRBV7-2 and TRBJ2-1; 7 bases fit TRBD2. Per the germline V gene, CDR1 is SGHTA and CDR2 is FQGNSA. The CDR3 length is 14 residues. Germline trimming cut 5 bases from V and 8 bases from J; bases unmatched to any gene: 9.

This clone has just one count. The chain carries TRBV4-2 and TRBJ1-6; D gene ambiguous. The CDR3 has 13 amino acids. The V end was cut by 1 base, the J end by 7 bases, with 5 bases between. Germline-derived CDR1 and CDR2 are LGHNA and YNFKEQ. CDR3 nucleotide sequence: TGTGCCAGCAGCCAAGCGGAGAATTCACCCCTCCACTTT. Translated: CASSQAENSPLHF.

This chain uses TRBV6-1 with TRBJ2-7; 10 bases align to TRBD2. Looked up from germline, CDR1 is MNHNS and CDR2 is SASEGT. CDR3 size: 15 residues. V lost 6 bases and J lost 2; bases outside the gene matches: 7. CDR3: CASRVGLAETYEQYF. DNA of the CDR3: TGTGCCAGCAGGGTCGGACTAGCGGAAACCTACGAGCAGTACTTC.

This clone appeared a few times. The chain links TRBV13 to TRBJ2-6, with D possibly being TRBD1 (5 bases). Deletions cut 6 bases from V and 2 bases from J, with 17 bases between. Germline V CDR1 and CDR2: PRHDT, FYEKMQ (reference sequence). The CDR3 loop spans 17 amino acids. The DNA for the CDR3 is TGTGCCAGCAGGGAACGACAGCTGCTAACTGGGGCCAACGTCCTGACTTTC. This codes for CASRERQLLTGANVLTF.

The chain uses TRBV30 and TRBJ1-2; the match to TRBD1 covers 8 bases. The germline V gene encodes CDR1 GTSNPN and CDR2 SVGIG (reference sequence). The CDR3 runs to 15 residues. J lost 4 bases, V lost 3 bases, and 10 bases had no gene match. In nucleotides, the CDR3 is TGTGCCTGGAGACCTCCCGGGACAGGCGGCTATGGCTACACCTTC. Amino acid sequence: CAWRPPGTGGYGYTF.

CDR3 coding DNA: TGTGCCAGCAGCCAATGGGACAGGAGTAACTATGGCTACACCTTC. Translated: CASSQWDRSNYGYTF. The chain is built from TRBV7-2 and TRBJ1-2; 8 positions agree with TRBD1. Germline V lookup: CDR1 SGHTA, CDR2 FQGNSA. The trim removed 5 bases at V and 1 base at J, leaving 6 bases unmatched. This CDR3 is 15 amino acids long.

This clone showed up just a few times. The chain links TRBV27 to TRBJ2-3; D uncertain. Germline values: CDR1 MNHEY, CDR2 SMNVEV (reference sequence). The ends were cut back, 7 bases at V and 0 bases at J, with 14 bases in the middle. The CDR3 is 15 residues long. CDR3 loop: CASNKVGPSTDTQYF. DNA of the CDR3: TGTGCCAGCAATAAGGTGGGCCCAAGCACAGATACGCAGTATTTT.

The CDR3 protein is CASSLLPGDAYNEQFF. CDR3 bases: TGTGCCAGCAGCTTGCTGCCGGGGGATGCCTACAATGAGCAGTTCTTC. The chain carries TRBV7-3 and TRBJ2-1, with D possibly matching TRBD2 (6 bases). Deletions cut 3 bases from V and 2 bases from J, with 14 bases between. The CDR3 is 16 amino acids. Germline V gene data show CDR1 as SGHTA and CDR2 as FQGTGA.

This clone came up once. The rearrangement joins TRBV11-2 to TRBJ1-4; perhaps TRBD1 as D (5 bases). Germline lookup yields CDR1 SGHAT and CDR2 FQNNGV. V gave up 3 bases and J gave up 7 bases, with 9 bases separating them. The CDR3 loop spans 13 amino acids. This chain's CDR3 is CASSFGGVEKLFF. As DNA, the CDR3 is TGTGCCAGCAGCTTCGGGGGGGTTGAAAAACTGTTTTTT.

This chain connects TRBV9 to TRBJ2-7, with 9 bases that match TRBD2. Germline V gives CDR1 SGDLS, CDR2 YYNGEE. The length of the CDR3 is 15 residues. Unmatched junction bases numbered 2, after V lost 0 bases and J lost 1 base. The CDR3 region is CASSVASGISYEQYF. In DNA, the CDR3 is TGTGCCAGCAGCGTAGCTAGCGGGATATCCTACGAGCAGTACTTC. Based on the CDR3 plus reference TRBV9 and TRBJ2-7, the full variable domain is DSGVTQTPKHLITATGQRVTLRCSPRSGDLSVYWYQQSLDQGLQFLIQYYNGEERAKGNILERFSAQQFPDLHSELNLSSLELGDSALYFCASSVASGISYEQYFGPGTRLTVT.

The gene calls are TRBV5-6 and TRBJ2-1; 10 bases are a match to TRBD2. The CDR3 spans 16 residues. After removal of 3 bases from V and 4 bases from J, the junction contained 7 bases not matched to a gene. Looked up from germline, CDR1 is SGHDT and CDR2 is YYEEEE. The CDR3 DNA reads TGTGCCAGCAGCTCCGCTAGCGGGAGCTGGTACAATGAGCAGTTCTTC. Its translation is CASSSASGSWYNEQFF.